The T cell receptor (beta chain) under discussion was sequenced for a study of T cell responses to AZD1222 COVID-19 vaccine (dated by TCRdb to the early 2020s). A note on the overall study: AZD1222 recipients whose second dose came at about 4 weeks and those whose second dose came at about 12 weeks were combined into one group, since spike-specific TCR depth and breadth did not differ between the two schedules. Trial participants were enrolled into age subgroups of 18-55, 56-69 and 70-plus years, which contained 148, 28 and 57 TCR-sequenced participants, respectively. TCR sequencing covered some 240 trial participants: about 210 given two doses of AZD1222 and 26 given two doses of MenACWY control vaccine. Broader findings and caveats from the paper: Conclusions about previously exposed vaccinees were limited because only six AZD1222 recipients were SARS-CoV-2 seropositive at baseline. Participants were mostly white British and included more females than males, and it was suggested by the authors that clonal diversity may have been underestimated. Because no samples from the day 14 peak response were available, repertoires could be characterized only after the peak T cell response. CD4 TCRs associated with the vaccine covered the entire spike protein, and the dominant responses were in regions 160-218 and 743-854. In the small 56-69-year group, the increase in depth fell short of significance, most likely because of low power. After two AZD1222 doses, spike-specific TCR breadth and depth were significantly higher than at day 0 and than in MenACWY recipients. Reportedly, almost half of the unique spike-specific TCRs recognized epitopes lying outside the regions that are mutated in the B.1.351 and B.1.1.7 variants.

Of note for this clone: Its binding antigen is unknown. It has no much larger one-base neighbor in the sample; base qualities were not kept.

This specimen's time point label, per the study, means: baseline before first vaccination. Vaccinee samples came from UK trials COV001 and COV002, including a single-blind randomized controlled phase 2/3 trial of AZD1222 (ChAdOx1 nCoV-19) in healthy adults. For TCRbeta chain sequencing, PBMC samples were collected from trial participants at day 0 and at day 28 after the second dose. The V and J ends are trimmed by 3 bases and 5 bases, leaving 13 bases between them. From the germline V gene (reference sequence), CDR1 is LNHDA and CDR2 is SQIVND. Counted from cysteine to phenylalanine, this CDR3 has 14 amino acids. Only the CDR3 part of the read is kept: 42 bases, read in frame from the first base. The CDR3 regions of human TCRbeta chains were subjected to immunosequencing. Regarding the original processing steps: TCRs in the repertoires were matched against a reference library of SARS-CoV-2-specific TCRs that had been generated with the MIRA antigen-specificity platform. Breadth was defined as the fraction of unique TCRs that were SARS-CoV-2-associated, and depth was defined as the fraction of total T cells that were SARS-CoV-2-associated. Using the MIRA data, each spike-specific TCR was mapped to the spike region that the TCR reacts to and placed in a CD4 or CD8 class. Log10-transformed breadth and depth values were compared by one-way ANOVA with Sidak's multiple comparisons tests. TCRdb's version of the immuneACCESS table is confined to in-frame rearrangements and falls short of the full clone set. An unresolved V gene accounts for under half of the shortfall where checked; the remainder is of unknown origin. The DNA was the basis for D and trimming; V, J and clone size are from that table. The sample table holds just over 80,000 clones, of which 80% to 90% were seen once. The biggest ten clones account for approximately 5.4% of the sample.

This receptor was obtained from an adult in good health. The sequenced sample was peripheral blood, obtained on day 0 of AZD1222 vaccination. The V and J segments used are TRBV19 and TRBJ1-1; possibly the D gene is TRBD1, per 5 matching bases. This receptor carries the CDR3 CASSILPGVTEAFF. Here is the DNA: TGTGCCAGTAGTATCCTACCGGGGGTAACTGAAGCTTTCTTT.